This T cell receptor beta chain is drawn from a study of molecular identifiers for immune sequencing clone quantification (dated by TCRdb to 2017 to 2018). Study-level background: For a replicate experiment, RNA from around 20,000 or 100,000 naive CD8 T cells was divided into five aliquots, of which four were sequenced. This methods study benchmarked molecular-identifier clustering-based TCR repertoire sequencing (MIDCIRS) and TCR RNA copy counting, using CD8 T cells to do so.

The library came from PCR. Sequencing instrument: NextSeq 500. Bulk TCR libraries were prepared as previously described, using TCR primers listed in Table S5. Total RNA was purified with the Qiagen AllPrep DNA/RNA kit. Before any analysis, reads coming from multiple sequencing runs of the same library were combined into one pool. As for the original processing: Reads were retained only if the reads had an exact TCR constant sequence, and the retained reads were trimmed to 150 nt and grouped according to their 12-nt molecular barcodes. Reads in each barcode group were sub-clustered using a 15% Levenshtein threshold, and a quality-weighted consensus sequence was built for each RNA molecule. Non-functional sequences were filtered out, along with any lower-count sequence sitting one edit away from another sequence. On the basis of fitting two negative binomial distributions, barcode sub-clusters with fewer than 20% of the maximum read count were discarded. In TCRdb, the public reads were trimmed at Q25 with fastp and aligned with MiXCR, with productive beta chains retained. Every entry covers one CDR3 protein and lists the most common genes and DNA from its rows. The V and J calls shown here were made by TCRdb, not taken from the authors' results. This sample lists under 600,000 distinct CDR3 sequences; 25% were detected once. Roughly 0.79% of the sample belongs to the ten largest clones.

Study-wide findings and limitations: In CMV-specific effector cells, over 97% of molecules were held by clones above 20 RNA copies, whereas under 1% of molecules were held by such clones in naive cells. Modeling estimated 2.5 to 3.5 recovered TCR RNA copies per cell, compared with about 10 by digital PCR, which implies 30% to 35% capture efficiency. Highly expanded clone sizes could be underestimated because identical TCR molecules may share a barcode. Spiked-in Jurkat TCR RNA (roughly 10 copies' worth), which is not part of the donor repertoire, was contained in the naive libraries. When barcode sub-clustering was omitted, TCR diversity was inflated by chimeric consensus sequences, with chimeras reaching as high as 47%. Spiked-in Jurkat TCR RNA equal to a single cell's worth was reported to be detectable even within 1,200,000 naive CD8 T cells.

Naive CD8 T cell libraries were made from approximately 20,000 to 1,000,000 sorted cells using 10%, 30% or 50% of purified RNA. Naive CD8 T cells, defined as CD8+CD4-CCR7+CD45RA+, were FACS-sorted into RLT Plus buffer on a BD FACSAria II. To test detection sensitivity, Jurkat RNA equivalent to more than 8 TCR copies was spiked into samples of about 20,000-1,100,000 naive CD8 T cells. Enrichment of CD8 T cells was performed with RosetteSep CD8+ T Cell Enrichment Cocktail and Ficoll-Paque, after which ACK red cell lysis was carried out. Regarding this clonotype: Its specific antigen is unknown. Within one base of it there is no much larger clone, and no base qualities were kept.

V and J lose 0 bases and 2 bases, and a span of 8 bases separates them. The CDR1 and CDR2 encoded by the germline V gene are SGHTA and FQGNSA. The CDR3 numbers 14 residues from cysteine through phenylalanine. The CDR3 DNA has 42 bases and is translated from base 1. This chain is built from TRBV7-2 and TRBJ2-7; the D gene cannot be resolved reliably. The sample taken for sequencing was naive CD8+ T cells from blood, with Jurkat cell RNA spiked in. This specimen's cell subset or site label, interpreted: FACS-sorted CD8+CD4-CCR7+CD45RA+ naive T cells. The sequence was obtained from a human donor in good health. Some libraries in this study had Jurkat cell RNA spiked in. The CDR3 corresponds to CASSLAGHPYEQYF. At the DNA level, the sequence is TGTGCCAGCAGCTTAGCCGGTCATCCCTACGAGCAGTACTTC.